Following are 6 T cell receptor beta chains from one sample sequenced in a study of identical twins. One entry per CDR3 protein results from TCRdb running MiXCR on the 5' RACE reads. The sample comprises 550,000 to 700,000 distinct CDR3 sequences, roughly 9.5% of which are singletons, and roughly 3% rests with the top ten. These same data were also listed under a study on yellow fever vaccine responses in identical twins.

Sequenced: PBMCs. The source of these receptors is a woman aged 18 to 35 in good health.

V is TRBV7-2 and J is TRBJ2-5, with 7 bases matching TRBD1. CDR1 and CDR2 from the germline V gene are SGHTA and FQGNSA. V gave up 5 bases and J gave up 4 bases; unmatched junction bases: 10. The CDR3 length is 15 residues. CDR3 DNA sequence: TGTGCCAGCAGCGTAAGGGGACAGTTGCGAGAGACCCAGTACTTC. Amino acids: CASSVRGQLRETQYF.

The rearrangement uses TRBV5-1 and TRBJ2-1, with 9 bases identical to TRBD2. CDR1 is SGHRS and CDR2 is YFSETQ in the germline V gene. J lost 6 bases, V lost 0 bases, and 7 bases had no gene match. The CDR3 covers 16 residues. CDR3 DNA sequence: TGCGCCAGCAGCTTGGCGGGACTAGCAAAGGTCAATGAGCAGTTCTTC. Its translation: CASSLAGLAKVNEQFF.

The chain has TRBV19 and TRBJ2-7, with D possibly TRBD1 on 5 matching bases. V gave up 4 bases and J gave up 3 bases, with 13 bases separating them. Germline lookup yields CDR1 LNHDA and CDR2 SQIVND (reference sequence). CDR3 length: 14 residues. The CDR3 DNA is TGTGCCAGTAGTACCCTCCGAGACAGCTACGAGCAGTACTTC. Translating gives CASSTLRDSYEQYF. Supplemented by reference TRBV19 and TRBJ2-7, the full variable domain reads DGGITQSPKYLFRKEGQNVTLSCEQNLNHDAMYWYRQDPGQGLRLIYYSQIVNDFQKGDIAEGYSVSREKKESFPLTVTSAQKNPTAFYLCASSTLRDSYEQYFGPGTRLTVT.

This clonotype came up many times. The V and J genes are TRBV5-1 and TRBJ2-7; 7 nucleotides line up with TRBD1. Losses at the gene ends were 5 bases for V and 7 bases for J; bases not matched to a gene: 12. Germline V lookup: CDR1 SGHRS, CDR2 YFSETQ. The CDR3 spans 14 residues. The DNA for the CDR3 is TGCGCCAGCAGACGACAGGGTGAATCATGGGAGCAGTACTTC. Protein product: CASRRQGESWEQYF.

This clonotype was found a few times. The rearrangement joins TRBV12-3 or TRBV12-4 to TRBJ2-3; D may match TRBD1 or TRBD2 (5 bases each). The CDR3 covers 15 residues. V lost 2 bases and J lost 5, with 14 bases in between. The CDR3 nucleotides read TGTGCCAGCAGTTTAAGGACAAGGACTGGAGATACGCAGTATTTT. Translating gives CASSLRTRTGDTQYF.

This clonotype has ten or more counts. The genes are TRBV20-1 and TRBJ2-7; weak D call: TRBD2 (6 bases). The CDR3 contains 16 residues. Trimming left V 0 bases short and J 0 bases short, with 15 bases between. The germline V gene encodes CDR1 DFQATT and CDR2 SNEGSKA (reference sequence). The CDR3 loop is CSARDYLASDSYEQYF. CDR3 nucleotide sequence: TGCAGTGCTAGAGATTACCTAGCGTCGGACTCCTACGAGCAGTACTTC.